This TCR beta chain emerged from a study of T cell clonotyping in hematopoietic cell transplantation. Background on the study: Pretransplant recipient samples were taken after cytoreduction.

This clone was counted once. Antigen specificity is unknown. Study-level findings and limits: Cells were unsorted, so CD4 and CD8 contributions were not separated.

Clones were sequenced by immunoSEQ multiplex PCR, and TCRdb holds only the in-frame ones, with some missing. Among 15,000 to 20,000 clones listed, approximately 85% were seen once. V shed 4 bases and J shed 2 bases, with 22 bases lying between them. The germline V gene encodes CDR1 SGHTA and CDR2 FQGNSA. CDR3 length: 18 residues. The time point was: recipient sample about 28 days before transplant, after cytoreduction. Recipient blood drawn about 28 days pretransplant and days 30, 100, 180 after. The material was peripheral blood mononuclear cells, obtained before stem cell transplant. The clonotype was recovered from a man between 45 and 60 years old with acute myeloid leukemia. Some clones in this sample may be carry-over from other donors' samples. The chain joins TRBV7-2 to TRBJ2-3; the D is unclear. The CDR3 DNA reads TGTGCCAGCAGCTCCCGGGTGAGCAGCGTCATTTCCACAGATACGCAGTATTTT. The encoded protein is CASSSRVSSVISTDTQYF.